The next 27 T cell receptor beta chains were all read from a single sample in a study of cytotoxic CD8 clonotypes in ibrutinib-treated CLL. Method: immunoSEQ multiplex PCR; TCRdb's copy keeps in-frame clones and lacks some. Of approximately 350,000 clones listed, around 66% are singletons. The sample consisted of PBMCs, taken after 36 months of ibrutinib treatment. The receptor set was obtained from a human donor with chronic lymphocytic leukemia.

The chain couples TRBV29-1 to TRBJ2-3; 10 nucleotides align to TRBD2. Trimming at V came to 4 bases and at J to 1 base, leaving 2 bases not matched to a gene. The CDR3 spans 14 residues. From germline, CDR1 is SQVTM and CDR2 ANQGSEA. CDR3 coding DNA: TGCAGCGTTGGGGGGACTAGCGGCACAGATACGCAGTATTTT. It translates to CSVGGTSGTDTQYF.

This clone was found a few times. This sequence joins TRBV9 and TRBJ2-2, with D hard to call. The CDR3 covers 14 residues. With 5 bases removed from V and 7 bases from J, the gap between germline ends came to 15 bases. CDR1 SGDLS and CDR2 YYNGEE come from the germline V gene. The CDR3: CASRGPDLNGELFF. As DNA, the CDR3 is TGTGCCAGCAGGGGTCCTGATCTAAACGGGGAGCTGTTTTTT.

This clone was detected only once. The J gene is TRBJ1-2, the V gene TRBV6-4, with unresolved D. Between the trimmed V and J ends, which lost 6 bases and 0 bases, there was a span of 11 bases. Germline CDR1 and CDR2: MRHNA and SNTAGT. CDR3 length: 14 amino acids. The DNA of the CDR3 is TGTGCCAGCAGAAACATAGGCGCTAACTATGGCTACACCTTC. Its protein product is CASRNIGANYGYTF.

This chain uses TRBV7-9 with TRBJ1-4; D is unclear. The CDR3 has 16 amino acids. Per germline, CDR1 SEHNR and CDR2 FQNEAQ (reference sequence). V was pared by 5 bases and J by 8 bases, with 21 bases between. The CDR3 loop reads CASSPRLEGEWEKLFF. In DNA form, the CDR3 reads TGTGCCAGCAGCCCACGCCTGGAGGGAGAATGGGAAAAACTGTTTTTT.

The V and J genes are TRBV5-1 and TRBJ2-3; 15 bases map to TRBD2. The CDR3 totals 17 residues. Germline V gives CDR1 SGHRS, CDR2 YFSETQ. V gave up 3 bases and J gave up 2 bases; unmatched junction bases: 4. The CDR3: CASSWGTSGRLTDTQYF. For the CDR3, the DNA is TGCGCCAGCAGCTGGGGGACTAGCGGGAGGCTCACAGATACGCAGTATTTT.

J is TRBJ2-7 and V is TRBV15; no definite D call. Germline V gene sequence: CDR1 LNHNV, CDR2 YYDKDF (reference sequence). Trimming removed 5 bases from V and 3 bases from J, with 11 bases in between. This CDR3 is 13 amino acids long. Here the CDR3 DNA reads TGTGCCACCAGCCCCTCACGACGCTACGAGCAGTACTTC. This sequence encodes CATSPSRRYEQYF.

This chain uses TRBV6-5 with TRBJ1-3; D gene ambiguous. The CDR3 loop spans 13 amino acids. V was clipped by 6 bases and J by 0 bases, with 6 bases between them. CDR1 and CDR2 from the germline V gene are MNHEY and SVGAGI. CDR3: CASSRGSGNTIYF. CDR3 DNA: TGTGCCAGCAGCCGGGGCTCTGGAAACACCATATATTTT.

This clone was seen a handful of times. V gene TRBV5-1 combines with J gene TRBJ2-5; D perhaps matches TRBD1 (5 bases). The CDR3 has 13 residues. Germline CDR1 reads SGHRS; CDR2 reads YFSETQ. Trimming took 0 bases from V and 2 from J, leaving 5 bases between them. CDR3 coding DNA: TGCGCCAGCAGCTTGGGACAGCAAGAGACCCAGTACTTC. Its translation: CASSLGQQETQYF.

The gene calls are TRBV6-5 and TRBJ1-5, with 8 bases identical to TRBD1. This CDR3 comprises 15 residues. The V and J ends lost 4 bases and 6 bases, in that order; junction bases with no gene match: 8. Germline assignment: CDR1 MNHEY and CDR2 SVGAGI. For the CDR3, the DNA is TGTGCCAGCAGTTCGACTCAGGGGGCCAGTCAGCCCCAGCATTTT. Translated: CASSSTQGASQPQHF.

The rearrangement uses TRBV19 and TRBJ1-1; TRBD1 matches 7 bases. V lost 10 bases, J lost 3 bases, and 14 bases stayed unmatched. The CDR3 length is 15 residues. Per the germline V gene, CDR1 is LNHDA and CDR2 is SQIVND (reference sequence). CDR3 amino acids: CATGQDGVIHTEAFF. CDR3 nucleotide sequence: TGTGCCACAGGACAGGACGGGGTGATTCACACTGAAGCTTTCTTT.

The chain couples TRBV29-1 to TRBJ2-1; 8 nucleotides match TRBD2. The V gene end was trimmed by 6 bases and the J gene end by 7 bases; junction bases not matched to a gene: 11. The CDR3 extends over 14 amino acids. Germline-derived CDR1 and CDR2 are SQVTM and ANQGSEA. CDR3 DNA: TGCAGCGTCGTTCCCGGGACTAGGTTAAATGAGCAGTTCTTC. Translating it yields CSVVPGTRLNEQFF.

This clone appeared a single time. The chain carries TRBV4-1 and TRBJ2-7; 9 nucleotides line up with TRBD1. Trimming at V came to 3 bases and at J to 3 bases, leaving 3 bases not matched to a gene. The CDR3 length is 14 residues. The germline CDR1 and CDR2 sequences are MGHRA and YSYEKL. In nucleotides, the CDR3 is TGCGCCAGCAGCCATATGACAGGGGGCTACGAGCAGTACTTC. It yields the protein CASSHMTGGYEQYF.

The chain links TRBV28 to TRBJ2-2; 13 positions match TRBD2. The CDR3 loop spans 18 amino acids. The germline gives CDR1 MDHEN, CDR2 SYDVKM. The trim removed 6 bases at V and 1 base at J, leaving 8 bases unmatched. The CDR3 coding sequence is TGTGCCAGCAGCCCACACGGACTAGCGGGAGAGAACACCGGGGAGCTGTTTTTT. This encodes CASSPHGLAGENTGELFF.

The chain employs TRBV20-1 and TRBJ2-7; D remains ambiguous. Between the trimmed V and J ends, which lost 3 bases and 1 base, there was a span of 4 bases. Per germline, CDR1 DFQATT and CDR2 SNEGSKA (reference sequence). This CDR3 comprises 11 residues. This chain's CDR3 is CSARGSYEQYF. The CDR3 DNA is TGCAGTGCTAGGGGGTCCTACGAGCAGTACTTC.

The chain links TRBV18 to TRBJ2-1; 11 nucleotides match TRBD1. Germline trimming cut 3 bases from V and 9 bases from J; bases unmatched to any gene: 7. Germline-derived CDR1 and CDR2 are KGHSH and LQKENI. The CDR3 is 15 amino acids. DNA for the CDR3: TGTGCCAGCTCACCGAGGACAGGGGGCAATGGTGAGCAGTTCTTC. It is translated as CASSPRTGGNGEQFF.

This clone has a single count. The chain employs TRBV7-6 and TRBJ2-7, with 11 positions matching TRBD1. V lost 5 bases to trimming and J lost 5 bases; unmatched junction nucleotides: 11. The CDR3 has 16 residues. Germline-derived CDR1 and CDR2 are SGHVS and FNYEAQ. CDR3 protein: CASSLNPGTGGNEQYF. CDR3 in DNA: TGTGCCAGCAGCCTCAACCCCGGGACAGGGGGGAACGAGCAGTACTTC.

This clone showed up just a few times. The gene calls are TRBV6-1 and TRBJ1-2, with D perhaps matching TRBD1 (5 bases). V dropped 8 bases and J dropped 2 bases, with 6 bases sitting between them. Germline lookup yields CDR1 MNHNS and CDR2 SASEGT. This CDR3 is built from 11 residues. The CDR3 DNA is TGTGCCAGCGGGGGGAACTATGGCTACACCTTC. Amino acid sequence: CASGGNYGYTF.

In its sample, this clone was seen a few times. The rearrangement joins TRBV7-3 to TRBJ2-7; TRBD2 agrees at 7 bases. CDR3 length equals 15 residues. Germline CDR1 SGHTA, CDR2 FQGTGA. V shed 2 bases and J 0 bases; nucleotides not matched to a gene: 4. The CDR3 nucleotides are TGTGCCAGCAGCTTATTTGGGACTAACTCCTACGAGCAGTACTTC. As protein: CASSLFGTNSYEQYF.

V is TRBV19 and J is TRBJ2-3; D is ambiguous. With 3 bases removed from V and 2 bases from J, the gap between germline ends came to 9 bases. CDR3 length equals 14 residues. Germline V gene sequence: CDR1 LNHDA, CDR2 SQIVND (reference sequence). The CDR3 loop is CASSMYITTDTQYF. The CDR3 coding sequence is TGTGCCAGTAGTATGTACATTACCACAGATACGCAGTATTTT.

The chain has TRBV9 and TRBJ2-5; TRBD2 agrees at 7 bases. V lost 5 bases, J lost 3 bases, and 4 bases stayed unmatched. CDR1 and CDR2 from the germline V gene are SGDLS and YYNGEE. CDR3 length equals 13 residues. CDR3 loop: CASRQRGEETQYF. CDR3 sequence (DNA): TGTGCCAGCAGGCAACGGGGGGAAGAGACCCAGTACTTC.

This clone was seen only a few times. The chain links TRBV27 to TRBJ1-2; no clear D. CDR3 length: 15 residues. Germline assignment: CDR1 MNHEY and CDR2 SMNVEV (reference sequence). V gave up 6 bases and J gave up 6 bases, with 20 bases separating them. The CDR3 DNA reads TGTGCCAGCAGACGAACCGTGACGGACTACCATGGCTACACCTTC. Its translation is CASRRTVTDYHGYTF.

CDR3 sequence reads: CASRGTGRGNTIYF. DNA for the CDR3: TGCGCCAGCAGAGGGACAGGGAGAGGAAACACCATATATTTT. The chain carries TRBV4-1 and TRBJ1-3; 9 nucleotides line up with TRBD1. The CDR3 has 14 residues. The V gene's germline CDR1 is MGHRA and CDR2 YSYEKL. With V trimmed by 6 bases and J by 4 bases, 4 bases remained unmatched.

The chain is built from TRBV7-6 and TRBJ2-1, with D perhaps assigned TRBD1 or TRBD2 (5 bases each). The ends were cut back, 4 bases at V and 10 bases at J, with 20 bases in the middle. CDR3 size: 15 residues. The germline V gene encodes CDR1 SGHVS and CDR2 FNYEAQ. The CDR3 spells CASSSIRGGQVEQFF. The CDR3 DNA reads TGTGCCAGCAGCTCAATTCGGGGCGGTCAGGTCGAGCAGTTCTTC.

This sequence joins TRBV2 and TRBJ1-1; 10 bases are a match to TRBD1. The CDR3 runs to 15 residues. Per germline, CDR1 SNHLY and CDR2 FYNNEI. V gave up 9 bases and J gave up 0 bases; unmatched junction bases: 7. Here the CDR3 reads CASEGQGLLNTEAFF. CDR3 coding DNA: TGTGCCAGTGAGGGACAGGGGCTTTTGAACACTGAAGCTTTCTTT. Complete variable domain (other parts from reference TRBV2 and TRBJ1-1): EPEVTQTPSHQVTQMGQEVILRCVPISNHLYFYWYRQILGQKVEFLVSFYNNEISEKSEIFDDQFSVERPDGSNFTLKIRSTKLEDSAMYFCASEGQGLLNTEAFFGQGTRLTVV.

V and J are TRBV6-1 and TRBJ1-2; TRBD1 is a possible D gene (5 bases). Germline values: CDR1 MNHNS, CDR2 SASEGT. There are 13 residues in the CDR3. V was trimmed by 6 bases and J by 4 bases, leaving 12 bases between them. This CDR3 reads CASSPTGTYGYTF. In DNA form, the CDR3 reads TGTGCCAGCAGCCCTACGGGGACCTATGGCTACACCTTC.

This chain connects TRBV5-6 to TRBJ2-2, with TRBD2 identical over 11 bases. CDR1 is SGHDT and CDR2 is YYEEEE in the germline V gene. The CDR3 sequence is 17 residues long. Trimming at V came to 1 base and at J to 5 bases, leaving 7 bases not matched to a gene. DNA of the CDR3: TGTGCCAGCAGCTTGAGTATAGCGGGAGGGCCTACCGGGGAGCTGTTTTTT. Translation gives CASSLSIAGGPTGELFF. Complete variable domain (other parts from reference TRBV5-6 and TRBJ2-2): DAGVTQSPTHLIKTRGQQVTLRCSPKSGHDTVSWYQQALGQGPQFIFQYYEEEERQRGNFPDRFSGHQFPNYSSELNVNALLLGDSALYLCASSLSIAGGPTGELFFGEGSRLTVL.

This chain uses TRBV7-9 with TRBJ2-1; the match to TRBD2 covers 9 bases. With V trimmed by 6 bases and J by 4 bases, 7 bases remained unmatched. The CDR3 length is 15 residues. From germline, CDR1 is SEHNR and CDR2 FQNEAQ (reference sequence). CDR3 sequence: CASRHSGRPYNEQFF. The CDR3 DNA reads TGTGCCAGCAGACATAGCGGGAGACCTTACAATGAGCAGTTCTTC.